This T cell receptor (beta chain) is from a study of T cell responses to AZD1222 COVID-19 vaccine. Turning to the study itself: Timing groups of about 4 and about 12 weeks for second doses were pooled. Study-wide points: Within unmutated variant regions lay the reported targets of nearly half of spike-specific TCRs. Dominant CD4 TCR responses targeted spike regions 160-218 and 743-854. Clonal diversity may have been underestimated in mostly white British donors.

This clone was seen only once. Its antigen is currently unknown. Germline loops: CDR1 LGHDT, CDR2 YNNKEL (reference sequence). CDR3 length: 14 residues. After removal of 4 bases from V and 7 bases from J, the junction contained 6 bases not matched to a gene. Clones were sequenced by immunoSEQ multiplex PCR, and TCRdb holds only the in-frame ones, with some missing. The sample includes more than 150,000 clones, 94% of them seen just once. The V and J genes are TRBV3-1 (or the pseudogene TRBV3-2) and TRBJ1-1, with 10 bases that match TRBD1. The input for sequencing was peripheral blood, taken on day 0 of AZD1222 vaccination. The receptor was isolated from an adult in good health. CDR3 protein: CASSLRDRGLEAFF. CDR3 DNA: TGTGCCAGCAGCCTCCGGGACAGGGGACTTGAAGCTTTCTTT.